This T cell receptor (beta chain) derives from a study of T cells in Graves' hyperthyroidism and ophthalmopathy. Study-wide background: Pretreatment peripheral blood was obtained at initial diagnosis. Study-wide results and limits: The model forecast ophthalmopathy, anticipating it by a median around 6.5 months before onset.

Not enrolled were patients with uncontrolled infection, other autoimmune disease, pregnancy or lactation. Fresh 10 ml peripheral blood yielded PBMCs. V shed 6 bases and J shed 5 bases, with 11 bases lying between them. This CDR3 contains 13 residues. Germline lookup yields CDR1 SEHNR and CDR2 FQNEAQ (reference sequence). There are many counts of this clonotype. No antigen is known for it. Template material for amplifying TCR beta CDR3 regions consisted of RNA transcripts. HTBI primers drove first-round RT-PCR of the TCR CDR3. MiXCR, run by TCRdb on the multiplex PCR reads, gives a single entry per CDR3 protein. The table shows more than 150,000 distinct CDR3 sequences, with about 17% occurring only once.

The clonotype comes from a woman aged 50 to 60 with Graves' hyperthyroidism. This chain uses TRBV7-9 with TRBJ2-1; D gene uncertain. The specimen sequenced was blood. The CDR3 DNA follows: TGTGCCAGCAGAACTACGGGCAACAATGAGCAGTTCTTC. It yields the protein CASRTTGNNEQFF.